Presented here are 4 T cell receptor beta chains from one specimen sequenced in a study of control samples from healthy donors and cancer patients. This table comes from immunoSEQ multiplex PCR, and its TCRdb copy is limited to in-frame clones, with some not included. The table lists 150,000 to 160,000 clones, 94% of them singletons. Sequenced input: blood. The receptor source for this set is a man in his forties in good health.

This chain joins TRBV13 and TRBJ2-3; no definite D call. This CDR3 contains 14 residues. CDR1 PRHDT and CDR2 FYEKMQ come from the germline V gene (reference sequence). V lost 6 bases, J lost 0 bases, and 10 bases lay in between. The CDR3 coding sequence is TGTGCCAGCAGTTCCGAAATTAGCACAGATACGCAGTATTTT. Translating gives CASSSEISTDTQYF.

The chain uses TRBV29-1 and TRBJ2-7, with D uncertain. The CDR3 runs 13 residues. Germline V CDR1 and CDR2: SQVTM, ANQGSEA. Trimming took 4 bases from V and 0 from J, leaving 10 bases between them. CDR3 residues: CSVGADSSYEQYF. The DNA of the CDR3 is TGCAGCGTTGGGGCCGATAGCTCCTACGAGCAGTACTTC.

The chain links TRBV5-5 to TRBJ1-1; D gene ambiguous. Trimming left V 0 bases short and J 11 bases short, with 11 bases between. This CDR3 region has 12 residues. The germline gives CDR1 SGHKS, CDR2 YYEKEE (reference sequence). The CDR3 DNA sequence: TGTGCCAGCAGCTTGGACCCCTTAGAGGCTTTCTTT. Translated, it gives CASSLDPLEAFF.

The chain couples TRBV12-3 or TRBV12-4 to TRBJ2-1; unclear D gene. The CDR3 loop spans 13 amino acids. Trimming took 7 bases from V and 8 from J, leaving 15 bases between them. CDR3 sequence: CASTLVNGYEQFF. The CDR3 nucleotides are TGTGCCAGCACCTTAGTGAATGGCTATGAGCAGTTCTTC.